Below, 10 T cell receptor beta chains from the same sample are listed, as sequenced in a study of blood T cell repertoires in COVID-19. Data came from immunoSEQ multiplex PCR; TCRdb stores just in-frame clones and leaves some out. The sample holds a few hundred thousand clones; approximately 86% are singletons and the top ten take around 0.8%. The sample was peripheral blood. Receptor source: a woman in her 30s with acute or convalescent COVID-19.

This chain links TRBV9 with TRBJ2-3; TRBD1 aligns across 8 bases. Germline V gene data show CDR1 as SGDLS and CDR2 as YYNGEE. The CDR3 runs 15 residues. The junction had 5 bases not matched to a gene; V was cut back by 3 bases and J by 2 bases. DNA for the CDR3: TGTGCCAGCAGCGACTGGGACAGGATCACAGATACGCAGTATTTT. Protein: CASSDWDRITDTQYF.

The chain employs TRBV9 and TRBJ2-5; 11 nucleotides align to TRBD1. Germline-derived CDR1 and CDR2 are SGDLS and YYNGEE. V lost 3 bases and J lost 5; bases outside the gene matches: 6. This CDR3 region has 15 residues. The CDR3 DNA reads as TGTGCCAGCAGCGGCCCCGGGACAGGGGGGGAGACCCAGTACTTC. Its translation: CASSGPGTGGETQYF.

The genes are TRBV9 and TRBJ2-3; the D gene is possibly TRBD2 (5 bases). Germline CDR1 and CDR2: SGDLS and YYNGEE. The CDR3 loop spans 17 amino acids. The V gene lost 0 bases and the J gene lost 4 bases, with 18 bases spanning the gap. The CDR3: CASSVAEGLAQADTQYF. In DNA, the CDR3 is TGTGCCAGCAGCGTAGCTGAAGGGCTAGCCCAAGCAGATACGCAGTATTTT.

The CDR3 DNA follows: TGCAGCGTTGACTCAGGGACCTACGAGCAGTACTTC. It is translated as CSVDSGTYEQYF. The rearrangement links TRBV29-1 to TRBJ2-7; maybe TRBD1 (5 bases). Germline V gene sequence: CDR1 SQVTM, CDR2 ANQGSEA. With 3 bases removed from V and 2 bases from J, the gap between germline ends came to 8 bases. CDR3 length equals 12 residues.

The CDR3 here is CASSLGLAGQTGELFF. The CDR3 bases are TGCGCCAGCAGCTTGGGACTAGCGGGGCAGACCGGGGAGCTGTTTTTT. This chain uses TRBV5-1 with TRBJ2-2; 11 bases agree with TRBD2. This CDR3 comprises 16 residues. CDR1 and CDR2 (germline): SGHRS, YFSETQ. Losses at the gene ends were 0 bases for V and 5 bases for J; bases not matched to a gene: 3.

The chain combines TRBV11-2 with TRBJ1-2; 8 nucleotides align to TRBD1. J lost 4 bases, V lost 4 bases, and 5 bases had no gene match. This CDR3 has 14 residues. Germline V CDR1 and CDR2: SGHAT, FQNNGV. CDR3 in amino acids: CASSSGQGAYGYTF. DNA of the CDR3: TGTGCCAGCAGCTCCGGTCAGGGGGCCTATGGCTACACCTTC.

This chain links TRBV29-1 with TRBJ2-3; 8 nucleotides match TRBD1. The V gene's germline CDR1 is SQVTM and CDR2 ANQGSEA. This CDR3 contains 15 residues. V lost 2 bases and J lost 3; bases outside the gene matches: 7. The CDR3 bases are TGCAGCGTTGAAAGAATTCAGGGGGCGACAGATACGCAGTATTTT. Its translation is CSVERIQGATDTQYF.

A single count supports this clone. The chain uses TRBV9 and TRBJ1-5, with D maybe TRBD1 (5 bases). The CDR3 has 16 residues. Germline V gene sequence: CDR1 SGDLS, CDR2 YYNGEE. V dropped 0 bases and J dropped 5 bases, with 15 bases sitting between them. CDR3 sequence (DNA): TGTGCCAGCAGCGTAGTAGTAGTTGGAGGGGATCAGCCCCAGCATTTT. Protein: CASSVVVVGGDQPQHF.

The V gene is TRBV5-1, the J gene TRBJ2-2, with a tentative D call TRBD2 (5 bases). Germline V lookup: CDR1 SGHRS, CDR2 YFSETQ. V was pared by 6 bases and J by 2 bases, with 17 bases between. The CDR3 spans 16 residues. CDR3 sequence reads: CASNLLGTLNTGELFF. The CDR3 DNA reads TGCGCCAGCAACCTACTAGGAACTCTAAACACCGGGGAGCTGTTTTTT.

CDR3 nucleotides: TGTGCCAGTAACGACAGGGGGAACACCGGGGAGCTGTTTTTT. This translates into CASNDRGNTGELFF. The chain links TRBV19 to TRBJ2-2; 8 nucleotides agree with TRBD1. V shed 7 bases and J 1 base; nucleotides not matched to a gene: 2. CDR3 length: 14 residues. Per the germline V gene, CDR1 is LNHDA and CDR2 is SQIVND (reference sequence).